One sample yielded the 19 T cell receptor beta chains listed below, sequenced in a study of T cells in Graves' hyperthyroidism and ophthalmopathy. Amplified regions were TCR beta CDR3 sequences from RNA transcripts. An initial round of RT-PCR targeting the TCR CDR3 relied on the HTBI primer set. TCRdb re-derived calls from the multiplex PCR reads in MiXCR, one entry per CDR3 protein. The sample holds about 560,000 distinct CDR3 sequences; about a sixth are singletons and the top ten take around 19%. Sequenced input: blood. These receptors originate from a woman under 30 with Graves' hyperthyroidism.

This clonotype has more than one count but fewer than ten. The J gene is TRBJ1-4, the V gene TRBV10-1, with D possibly being TRBD1 (5 bases). CDR3 length: 12 residues. V dropped 8 bases and J dropped 5 bases, with 9 bases sitting between them. Germline CDR1 reads WNHNN; CDR2 reads SYGVQD (reference sequence). This chain's CDR3 is CASSRDNEKLFF. The DNA for the CDR3 is TGCGCCAGCTCCCGGGACAATGAAAAACTGTTTTTT.

As regards this clonotype: One junction end disagrees with the germline gene, perhaps due to a read error. The chain uses TRBV7-8 and TRBJ2-5, with 9 positions matching TRBD2. Germline CDR1 reads SGHVS; CDR2 reads FQNEAQ. The CDR3 is 15 amino acids. The CDR3 sequence is CASTLAGERQETQYF. The DNA for the CDR3 is TGTGCCAGCACCTTAGCGGGAGAACGCCAAGAGACCCAGTACTTC.

The chain joins TRBV6-2 or TRBV6-3 to TRBJ2-1; TRBD1 or TRBD2 may be the D gene (5 bases each). The V end lost 5 bases, the J end lost 5 bases, and 13 bases lay between the germline ends. CDR3 size: 14 residues. CDR1 is MNHEY, CDR2 SVGEGT, per germline. The CDR3 sequence is CASSGLKGDNEQFF. The CDR3 DNA reads as TGTGCCAGCAGTGGACTGAAAGGGGACAATGAGCAGTTCTTC.

This clonotype has at least ten counts. This chain connects TRBV29-1 to TRBJ1-5; the D gene is possibly TRBD1 (6 bases). Germline-derived CDR1 and CDR2 are SQVTM and ANQGSEA. V lost 5 bases to trimming and J lost 7 bases, with 12 bases between them. This CDR3 region has 12 residues. CDR3 residues: CSVQQGGQPQHF. In nucleotides, the CDR3 is TGCAGCGTTCAACAGGGAGGCCAGCCCCAGCATTTT.

In its sample, this clonotype was seen many times. Written as DNA, the CDR3 is TGTGCCAGCAGCCAAGAAAGTAGACTAGCGATCTACAATGAGCAGTTCTTC. Encoded protein: CASSQESRLAIYNEQFF. The chain has TRBV14 and TRBJ2-1; 8 bases are shared with TRBD2. This CDR3 region has 17 residues. V gave up 0 bases and J gave up 3 bases; unmatched junction bases: 7. Germline CDR1 and CDR2: SGHDN and FVKESK.

A few counts support this clonotype. The CDR3 spells CASSPRTGSSYNEQFF. DNA for the CDR3: TGCGCCAGCAGCCCTCGGACTGGGAGCTCCTACAATGAGCAGTTCTTC. The chain combines TRBV5-1 with TRBJ2-1, with TRBD2 as a possible D gene (5 bases). V lost 4 bases and J 0 bases, leaving 14 bases between the germline ends. Germline CDR1 is SGHRS and CDR2 is YFSETQ. This CDR3 is built from 16 residues.

This clonotype was counted between two and nine times. This rearrangement joins TRBV19 to TRBJ2-2; 7 positions agree with TRBD2. This CDR3 has 15 residues. Germline CDR1 is LNHDA and CDR2 is SQIVND (reference sequence). Trimming removed 6 bases from V and 4 bases from J; junction bases left unmatched: 8. DNA for the CDR3: TGTGCCAGTAGACGAGAGGCGGGGGTCACCGGGGAGCTGTTTTTT. Amino acids: CASRREAGVTGELFF.

This clonotype was recorded a few times. The gene calls are TRBV18 and TRBJ2-1; D remains ambiguous. CDR3 size: 14 residues. In germline, CDR1 is KGHSH, CDR2 LQKENI. V was pared by 2 bases and J by 6 bases, with 11 bases between. The CDR3 DNA is TGTGCCAGCTCACCATTCCCGTCACTCAATGAGCAGTTCTTC. It codes for CASSPFPSLNEQFF.

This clonotype was counted many times. The chain employs TRBV2 and TRBJ2-3; 11 nucleotides match TRBD2. Trimming cost V 4 bases and J 0 bases; bases outside gene matches: 9. Germline lookup yields CDR1 SNHLY and CDR2 FYNNEI. The CDR3 contains 18 residues. The CDR3 DNA reads TGTGCCAGCAGTGTTTGGCTAGCGGGGGGTACTAGCACAGATACGCAGTATTTT. This sequence encodes CASSVWLAGGTSTDTQYF.

A remark on this clonotype: A junction end diverges from the germline sequence, so it may reflect a read error. V is TRBV20-1 and J is TRBJ2-5; no reliable D call. Germline CDR1 reads DFQATT; CDR2 reads SNEGSKA (reference sequence). This CDR3 comprises 12 residues. The CDR3 region has the DNA TGCAGTGCTAGAACAAAGCAGGCTGCTCCCCACTTC. Protein product: CSARTKQAAPHF.

In DNA, the CDR3 is TGCAGTGCTGGGTACAGGGGTAATGGCTACACCTTC. Its translation: CSAGYRGNGYTF. This chain connects TRBV20-1 to TRBJ1-2, with 7 bases lining up with TRBD1. J lost 6 bases, V lost 5 bases, and 6 bases had no gene match. The CDR3 is 12 residues long. Germline V gene lookup returns CDR1 DFQATT and CDR2 SNEGSKA (reference sequence).

Ten or more counts support this clonotype. This chain connects TRBV10-3 to TRBJ2-7; 8 positions agree with TRBD1. From germline, CDR1 is ENHRY and CDR2 SYGVKD. The CDR3 is 13 residues long. V trimming: 4 bases; J trimming: 4 bases; junction bases outside the gene matches: 3. CDR3 in amino acids: CAISGQGAYEQYF. CDR3 nucleotide sequence: TGTGCCATCAGTGGGCAGGGGGCGTACGAGCAGTACTTC.

The chain couples TRBV15 to TRBJ2-2; tentatively, D is TRBD1 or TRBD2 (5 bases each). V was clipped by 1 base and J by 5 bases, with 23 bases between them. CDR1 LNHNV and CDR2 YYDKDF come from the germline V gene (reference sequence). The CDR3 contains 19 residues. As DNA, the CDR3 is TGTGCCACCAGCAGAGTGGGCAGGGCTGGACCGCGGGTGACCGGGGAGCTGTTTTTT. It yields the protein CATSRVGRAGPRVTGELFF.

This sequence joins TRBV29-1 and TRBJ2-2; TRBD2 is a possible D gene (6 bases). V was cut by 0 bases and J by 4 bases, with 9 bases left in between. CDR1 and CDR2 (germline): SQVTM, ANQGSEA. This CDR3 spans 14 amino acids. DNA of the CDR3: TGCAGCGTTGAAGACGGGGGTGGCACCGGGGAGCTGTTTTTT. Its protein is CSVEDGGGTGELFF.

This clonotype was seen at least ten times. The chain recombines TRBV12-3 or TRBV12-4 with TRBJ2-2; TRBD2 aligns across 11 bases. The ends lost 7 bases at V and 0 bases at J; junction bases unmatched: 10. The CDR3 spans 18 residues. This CDR3 is CASILRTSGPTNTGELFF. CDR3 DNA: TGTGCCAGCATTCTAAGGACTAGCGGGCCAACGAACACCGGGGAGCTGTTTTTT.

This clonotype was picked up a small number of times. The V call is TRBV6-1, the J call TRBJ1-1; D ambiguous. The germline gives CDR1 MNHNS, CDR2 SASEGT. Deletions cut 7 bases from V and 0 bases from J, with 12 bases between. The CDR3 has 14 residues. The CDR3, as DNA: TGTGCCAGCACCAACGACCTTATGAACACTGAAGCTTTCTTT. This translates into CASTNDLMNTEAFF.

In this sample, this clonotype turned up many times. The rearrangement uses TRBV9 and TRBJ1-2; possible D gene TRBD1, 5 bases. V lost 4 bases and J lost 7, with 14 bases in between. The CDR3 has 13 residues. In germline, CDR1 is SGDLS, CDR2 YYNGEE. DNA of the CDR3: TGTGCCAGCAGCCCAAGTGGTGGGGCTGGCTACACCTTC. Its protein product is CASSPSGGAGYTF.

This clonotype was seen ten or more times. The CDR3 nucleotides are TGTGCCACCAGTCCGACCAGCGGGTCCTACAATGAGCAGTTCTTC. It translates to CATSPTSGSYNEQFF. The chain carries TRBV15 and TRBJ2-1; possible D gene TRBD2, 6 bases. Trimming cost V 6 bases and J 1 base, with 13 bases left between them. CDR1 and CDR2 from the germline V gene are LNHNV and YYDKDF (reference sequence). CDR3 length: 15 amino acids.

This clonotype was counted once. The chain has TRBV6-2 or TRBV6-3 and TRBJ2-7; 7 positions match TRBD1. The V and J ends lost 6 bases and 6 bases, in that order; junction bases with no gene match: 11. Germline V CDR1 and CDR2: MNHEY, SVGEGT. The CDR3 contains 14 residues. The CDR3 loop reads CASRGQRPGGEQYF. CDR3 DNA: TGTGCCAGCAGGGGACAGCGCCCTGGAGGCGAGCAGTACTTC.